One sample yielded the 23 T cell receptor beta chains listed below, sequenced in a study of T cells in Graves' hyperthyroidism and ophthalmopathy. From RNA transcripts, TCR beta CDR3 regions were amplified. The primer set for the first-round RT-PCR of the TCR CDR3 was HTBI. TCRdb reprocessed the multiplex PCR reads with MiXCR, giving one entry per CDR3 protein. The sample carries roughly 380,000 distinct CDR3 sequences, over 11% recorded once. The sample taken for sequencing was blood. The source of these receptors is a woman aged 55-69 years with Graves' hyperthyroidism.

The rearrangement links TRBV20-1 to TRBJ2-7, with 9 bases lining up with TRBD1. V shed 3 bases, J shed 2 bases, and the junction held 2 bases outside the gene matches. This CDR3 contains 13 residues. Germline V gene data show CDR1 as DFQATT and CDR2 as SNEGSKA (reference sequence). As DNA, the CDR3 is TGCAGTGCTAGGGACAGGGGTACCTACGAGCAGTACTTC. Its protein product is CSARDRGTYEQYF.

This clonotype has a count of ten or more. The CDR3 reads CSASDSGRANSYEQYF. The CDR3 DNA is TGCAGTGCTAGTGATAGCGGGAGGGCCAACTCCTACGAGCAGTACTTC. This sequence joins TRBV20-1 and TRBJ2-7; 11 bases are shared with TRBD2. CDR1 DFQATT and CDR2 SNEGSKA come from the germline V gene (reference sequence). The CDR3 is 16 amino acids. V lost 3 bases to trimming and J lost 0 bases; unmatched junction nucleotides: 7.

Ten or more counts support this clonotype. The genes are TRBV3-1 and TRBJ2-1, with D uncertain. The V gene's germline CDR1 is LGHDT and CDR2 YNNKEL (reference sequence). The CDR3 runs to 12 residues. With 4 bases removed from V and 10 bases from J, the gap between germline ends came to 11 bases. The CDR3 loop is CASSRSEYEQFF. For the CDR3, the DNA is TGTGCCAGCAGCCGCAGTGAGTACGAGCAGTTCTTC.

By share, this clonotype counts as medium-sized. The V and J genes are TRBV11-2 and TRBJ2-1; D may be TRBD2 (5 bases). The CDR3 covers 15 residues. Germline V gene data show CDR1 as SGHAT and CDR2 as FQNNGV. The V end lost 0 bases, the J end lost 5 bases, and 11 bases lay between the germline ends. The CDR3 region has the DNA TGTGCCAGCAGCTTAGAACCCTCCGGGAACAATGAGCAGTTCTTC. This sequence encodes CASSLEPSGNNEQFF.

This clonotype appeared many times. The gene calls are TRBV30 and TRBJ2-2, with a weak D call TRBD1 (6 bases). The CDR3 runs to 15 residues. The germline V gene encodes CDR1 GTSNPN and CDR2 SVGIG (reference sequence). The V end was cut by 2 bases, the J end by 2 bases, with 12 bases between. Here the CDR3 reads CAWSQPGHNTGELFF. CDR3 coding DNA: TGTGCCTGGAGTCAACCGGGACACAACACCGGGGAGCTGTTTTTT.

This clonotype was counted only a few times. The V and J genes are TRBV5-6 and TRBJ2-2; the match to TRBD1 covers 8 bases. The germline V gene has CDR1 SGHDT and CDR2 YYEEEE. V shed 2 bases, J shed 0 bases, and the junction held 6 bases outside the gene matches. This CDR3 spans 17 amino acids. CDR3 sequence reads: CASSFLQGASNTGELFF. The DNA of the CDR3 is TGTGCCAGCAGCTTTTTGCAGGGGGCCTCGAACACCGGGGAGCTGTTTTTT.

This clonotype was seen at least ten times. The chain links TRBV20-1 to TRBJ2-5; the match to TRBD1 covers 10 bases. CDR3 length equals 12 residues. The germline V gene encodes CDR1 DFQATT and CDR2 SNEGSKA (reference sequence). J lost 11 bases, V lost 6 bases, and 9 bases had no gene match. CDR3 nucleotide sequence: TGCAGTGCAACCCGGGACAGGGGTCCACAGTACTTC. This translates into CSATRDRGPQYF.

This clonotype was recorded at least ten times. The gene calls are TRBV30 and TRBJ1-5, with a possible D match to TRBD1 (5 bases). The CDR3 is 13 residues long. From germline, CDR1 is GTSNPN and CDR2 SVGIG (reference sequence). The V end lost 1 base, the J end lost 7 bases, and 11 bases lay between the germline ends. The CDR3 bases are TGTGCCTGGAGTGGCGGGGCGCGACAGCCCCAGCATTTT. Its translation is CAWSGGARQPQHF.

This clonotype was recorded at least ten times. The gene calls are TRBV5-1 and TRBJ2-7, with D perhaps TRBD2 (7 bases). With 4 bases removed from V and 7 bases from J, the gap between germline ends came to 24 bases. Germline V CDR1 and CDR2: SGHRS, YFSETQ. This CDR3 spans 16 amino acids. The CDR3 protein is CASSISGGGTKLEQYF. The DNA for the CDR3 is TGCGCCAGCAGCATCTCCGGGGGAGGGACAAAGCTGGAGCAGTACTTC.

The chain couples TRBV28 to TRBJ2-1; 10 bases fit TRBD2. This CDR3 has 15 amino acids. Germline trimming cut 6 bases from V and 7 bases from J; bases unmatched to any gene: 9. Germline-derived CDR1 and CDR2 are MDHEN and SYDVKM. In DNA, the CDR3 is TGTGCCAGCAGCCCAGCGGGAGGGCCGGGAAATGAGCAGTTCTTC. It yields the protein CASSPAGGPGNEQFF.

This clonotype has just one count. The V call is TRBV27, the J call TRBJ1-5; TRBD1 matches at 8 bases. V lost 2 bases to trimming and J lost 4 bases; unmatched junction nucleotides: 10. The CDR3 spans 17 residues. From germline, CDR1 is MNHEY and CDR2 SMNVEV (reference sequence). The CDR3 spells CASSLPTPGTGNQPQHF. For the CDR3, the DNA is TGTGCCAGCAGTTTACCAACTCCCGGGACAGGTAATCAGCCCCAGCATTTT.

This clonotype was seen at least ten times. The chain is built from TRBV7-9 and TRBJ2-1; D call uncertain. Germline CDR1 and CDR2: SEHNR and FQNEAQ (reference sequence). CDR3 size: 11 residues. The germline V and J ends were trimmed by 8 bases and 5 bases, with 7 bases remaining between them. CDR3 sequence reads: CASCSDNEQFF. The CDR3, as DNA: TGTGCCAGCTGCTCGGACAATGAGCAGTTCTTC.

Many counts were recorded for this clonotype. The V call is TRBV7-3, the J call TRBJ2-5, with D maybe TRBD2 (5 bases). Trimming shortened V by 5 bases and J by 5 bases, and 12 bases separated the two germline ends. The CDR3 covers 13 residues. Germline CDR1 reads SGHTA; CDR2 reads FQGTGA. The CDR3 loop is CASSPSGLETQYF. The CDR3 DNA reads TGTGCCAGCAGCCCCTCGGGGTTGGAGACCCAGTACTTC.

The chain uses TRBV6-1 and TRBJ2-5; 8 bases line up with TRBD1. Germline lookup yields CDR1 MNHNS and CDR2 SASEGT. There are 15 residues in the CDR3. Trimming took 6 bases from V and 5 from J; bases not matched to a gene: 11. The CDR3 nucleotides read TGTGCCAGCAGACCTTGGACAGGGTTGGGGGAGACCCAGTACTTC. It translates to CASRPWTGLGETQYF.

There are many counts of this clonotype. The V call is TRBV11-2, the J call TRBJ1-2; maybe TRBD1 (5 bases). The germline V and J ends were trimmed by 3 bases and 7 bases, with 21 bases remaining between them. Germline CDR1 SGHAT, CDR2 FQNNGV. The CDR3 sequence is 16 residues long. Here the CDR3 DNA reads TGTGCCAGCAGCTTGCAGTTCTCTCCAGGGAAGAGTGGCTACACCTTC. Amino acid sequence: CASSLQFSPGKSGYTF.

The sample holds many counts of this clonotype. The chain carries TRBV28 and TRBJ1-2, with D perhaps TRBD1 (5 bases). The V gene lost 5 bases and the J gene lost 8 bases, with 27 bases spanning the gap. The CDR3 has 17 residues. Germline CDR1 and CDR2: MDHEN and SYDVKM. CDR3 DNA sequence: TGTGCCAGCAGTGCAGCCGTGTGGAAAGGGGCACCGGGGGGCTACACCTTC. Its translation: CASSAAVWKGAPGGYTF.

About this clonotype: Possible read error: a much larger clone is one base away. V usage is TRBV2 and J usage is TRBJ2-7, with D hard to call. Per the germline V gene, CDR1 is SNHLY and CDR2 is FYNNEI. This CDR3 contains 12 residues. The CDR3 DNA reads TGTGCCGGCAGCTCCGACTCCTACGAGCAGTACTTC. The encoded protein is CAGSSDSYEQYF.

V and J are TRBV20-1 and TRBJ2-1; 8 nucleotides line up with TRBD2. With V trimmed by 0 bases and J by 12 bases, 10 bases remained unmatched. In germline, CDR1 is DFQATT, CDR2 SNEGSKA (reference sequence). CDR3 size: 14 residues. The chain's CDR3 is CSARDPTSDLWQFF. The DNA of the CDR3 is TGCAGTGCTAGAGATCCGACTAGCGACCTGTGGCAGTTCTTC.

Here the CDR3 reads CASSPRGLAGGGGDTQYF. The CDR3 region has the DNA TGTGCCAGCAGTCCCCGAGGGCTAGCGGGAGGCGGGGGAGATACGCAGTATTTT. V is TRBV12-3 or TRBV12-4 and J is TRBJ2-3; 11 nucleotides agree with TRBD2. The CDR3 is 18 amino acids. The V and J ends lost 5 bases and 5 bases, in that order; junction bases with no gene match: 15.

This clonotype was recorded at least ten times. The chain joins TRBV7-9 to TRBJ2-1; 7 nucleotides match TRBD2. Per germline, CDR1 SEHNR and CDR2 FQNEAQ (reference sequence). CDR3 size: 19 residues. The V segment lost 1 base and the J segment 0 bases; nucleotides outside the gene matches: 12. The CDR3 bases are TGTGCCAGCAGCTTAGGCGCGTATCGGCGGGGGAGCTCCTACAATGAGCAGTTCTTC. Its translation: CASSLGAYRRGSSYNEQFF.

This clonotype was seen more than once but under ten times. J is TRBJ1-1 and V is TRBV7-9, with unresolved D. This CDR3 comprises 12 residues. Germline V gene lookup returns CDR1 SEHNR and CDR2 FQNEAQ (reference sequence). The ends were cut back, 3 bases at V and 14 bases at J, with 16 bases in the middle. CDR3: CASSLPRRRIFF. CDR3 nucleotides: TGTGCCAGCAGCTTGCCTCGTCGTCGGATATTCTTT. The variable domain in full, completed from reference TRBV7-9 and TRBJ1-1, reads DTGVSQNPRHKITKRGQNVTFRCDPISEHNRLYWYRQTLGQGPEFLTYFQNEAQLEKSRLLSDRFSAERPKGSFSTLEIQRTEQGDSAMYLCASSLPRRRIFFGQGTRLTVV.

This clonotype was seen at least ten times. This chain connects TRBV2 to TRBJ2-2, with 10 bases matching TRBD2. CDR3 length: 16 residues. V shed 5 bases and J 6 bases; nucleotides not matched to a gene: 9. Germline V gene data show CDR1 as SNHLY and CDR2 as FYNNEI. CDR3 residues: CASSQPSGRGAGELFF. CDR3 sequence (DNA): TGTGCCAGCAGTCAGCCTAGCGGGAGAGGGGCCGGGGAGCTGTTTTTT.

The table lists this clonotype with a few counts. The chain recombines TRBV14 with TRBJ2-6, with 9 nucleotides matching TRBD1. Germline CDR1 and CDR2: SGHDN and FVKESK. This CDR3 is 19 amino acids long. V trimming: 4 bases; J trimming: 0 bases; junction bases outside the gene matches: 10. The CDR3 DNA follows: TGTGCCAGCAGCCGACGTATGGGACAGGGCCCCTCTGGGGCCAACGTCCTGACTTTC. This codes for CASSRRMGQGPSGANVLTF.